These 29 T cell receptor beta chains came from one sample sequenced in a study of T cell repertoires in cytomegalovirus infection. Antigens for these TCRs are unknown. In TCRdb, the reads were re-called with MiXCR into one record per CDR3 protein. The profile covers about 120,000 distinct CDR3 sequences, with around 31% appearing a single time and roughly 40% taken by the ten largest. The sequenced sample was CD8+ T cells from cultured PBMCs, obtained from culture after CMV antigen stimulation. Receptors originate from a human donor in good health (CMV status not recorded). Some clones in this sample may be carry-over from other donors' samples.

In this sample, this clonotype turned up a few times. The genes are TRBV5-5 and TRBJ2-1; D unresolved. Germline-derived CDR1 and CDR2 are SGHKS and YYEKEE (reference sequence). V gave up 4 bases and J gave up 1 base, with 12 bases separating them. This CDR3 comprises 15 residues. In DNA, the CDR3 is TGTGCCAGCAGCCCAAGGACGGCTTCCTACAATGAGCAGTTCTTC. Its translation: CASSPRTASYNEQFF.

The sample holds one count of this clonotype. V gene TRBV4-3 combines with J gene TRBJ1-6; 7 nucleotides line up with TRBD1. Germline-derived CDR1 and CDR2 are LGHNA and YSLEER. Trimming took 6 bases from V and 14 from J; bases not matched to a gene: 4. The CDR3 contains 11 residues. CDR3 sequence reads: CASSRDRTLHF. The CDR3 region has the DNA TGCGCCAGCAGTCGGGACAGAACCCTCCACTTT.

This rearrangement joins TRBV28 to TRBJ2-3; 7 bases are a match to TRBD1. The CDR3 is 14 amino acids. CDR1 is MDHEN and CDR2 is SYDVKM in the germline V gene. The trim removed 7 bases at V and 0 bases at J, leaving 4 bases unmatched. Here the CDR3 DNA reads TGTGCCAGCACCCTGGACAGGAGCACAGATACGCAGTATTTT. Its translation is CASTLDRSTDTQYF.

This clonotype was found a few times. CDR3 loop: CASRGGGDEQFF. CDR3 DNA: TGCGCCAGCCGTGGCGGCGGGGATGAGCAGTTCTTC. This rearrangement joins TRBV4-1 to TRBJ2-1; possible D gene TRBD2, 6 bases. Germline V gives CDR1 MGHRA, CDR2 YSYEKL. The germline V and J ends were trimmed by 8 bases and 8 bases, with 13 bases remaining between them. This CDR3 contains 12 residues.

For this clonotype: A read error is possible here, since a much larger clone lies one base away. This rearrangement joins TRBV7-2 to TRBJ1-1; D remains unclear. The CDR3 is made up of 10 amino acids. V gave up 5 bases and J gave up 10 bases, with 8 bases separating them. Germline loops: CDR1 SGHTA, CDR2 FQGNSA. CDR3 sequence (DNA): TGTGCCAGCAGCCGTATTGTAGCTTTCTTT. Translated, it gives CASSRIVAFF.

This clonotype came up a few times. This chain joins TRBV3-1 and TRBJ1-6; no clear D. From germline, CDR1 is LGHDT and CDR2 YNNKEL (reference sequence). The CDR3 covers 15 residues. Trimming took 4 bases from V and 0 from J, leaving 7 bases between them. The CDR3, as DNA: TGTGCCAGCAGCCGGGCTAGCTCCTATAATTCACCCCTCCACTTT. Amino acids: CASSRASSYNSPLHF.

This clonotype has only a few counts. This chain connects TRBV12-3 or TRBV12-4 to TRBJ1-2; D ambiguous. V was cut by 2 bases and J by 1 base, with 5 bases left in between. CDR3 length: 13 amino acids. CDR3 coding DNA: TGTGCCAGCAGTTTAAACAGTAACTATGGCTACACCTTC. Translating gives CASSLNSNYGYTF.

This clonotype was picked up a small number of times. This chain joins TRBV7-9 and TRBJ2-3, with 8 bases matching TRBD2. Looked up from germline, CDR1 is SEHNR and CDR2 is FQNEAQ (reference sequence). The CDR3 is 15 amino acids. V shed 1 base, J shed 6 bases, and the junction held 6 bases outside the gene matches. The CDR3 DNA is TGTGCCAGCAGCTTAGGGAGCGGGGGATTGGATACGCAGTATTTT. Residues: CASSLGSGGLDTQYF.

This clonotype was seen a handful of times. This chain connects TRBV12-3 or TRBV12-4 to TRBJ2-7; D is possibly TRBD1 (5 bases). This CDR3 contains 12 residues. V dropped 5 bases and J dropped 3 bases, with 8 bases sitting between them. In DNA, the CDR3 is TGTGCCAGCAGTGCCGACAGCTACGAGCAGTACTTC. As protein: CASSADSYEQYF.

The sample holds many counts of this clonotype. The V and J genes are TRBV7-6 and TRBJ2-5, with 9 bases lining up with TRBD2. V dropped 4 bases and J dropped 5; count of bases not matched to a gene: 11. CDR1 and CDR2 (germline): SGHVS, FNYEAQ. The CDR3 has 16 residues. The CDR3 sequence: CASSSRAGGGRETQYF. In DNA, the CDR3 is TGTGCCAGCAGCTCTCGAGCGGGGGGAGGACGGGAGACCCAGTACTTC.

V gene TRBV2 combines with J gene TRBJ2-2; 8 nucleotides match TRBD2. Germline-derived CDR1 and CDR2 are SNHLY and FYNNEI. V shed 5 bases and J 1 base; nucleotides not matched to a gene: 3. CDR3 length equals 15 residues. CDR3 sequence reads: CASSRLALNTGELFF. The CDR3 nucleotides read TGTGCCAGCAGTCGACTAGCGCTGAACACCGGGGAGCTGTTTTTT.

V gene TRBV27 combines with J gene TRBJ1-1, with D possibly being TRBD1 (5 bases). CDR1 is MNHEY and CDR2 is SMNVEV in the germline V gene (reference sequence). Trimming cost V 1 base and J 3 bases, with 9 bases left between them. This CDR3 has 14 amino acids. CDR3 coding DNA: TGTGCCAGCAGTTTATTGGGGGGGGACACTGAAGCTTTCTTT. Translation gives CASSLLGGDTEAFF.

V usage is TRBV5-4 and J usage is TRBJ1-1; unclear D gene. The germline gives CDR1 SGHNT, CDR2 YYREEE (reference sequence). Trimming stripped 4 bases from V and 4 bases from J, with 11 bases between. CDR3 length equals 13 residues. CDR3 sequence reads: CASSPPGTTEAFF. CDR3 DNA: TGTGCCAGCAGCCCACCGGGAACCACTGAAGCTTTCTTT.

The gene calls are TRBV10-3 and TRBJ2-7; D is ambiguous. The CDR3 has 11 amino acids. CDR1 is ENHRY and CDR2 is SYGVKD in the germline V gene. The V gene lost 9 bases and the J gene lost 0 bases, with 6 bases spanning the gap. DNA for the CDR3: TGTGCCATTAGCAGCTCCTACGAGCAGTACTTC. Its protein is CAISSSYEQYF.

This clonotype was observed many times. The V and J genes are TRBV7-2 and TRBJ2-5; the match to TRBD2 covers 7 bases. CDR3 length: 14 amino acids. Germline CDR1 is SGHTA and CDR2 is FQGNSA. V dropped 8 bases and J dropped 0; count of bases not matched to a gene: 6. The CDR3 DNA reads TGTGCCAGCTTTAGCGGGCCCAACCAAGAGACCCAGTACTTC. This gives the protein CASFSGPNQETQYF.

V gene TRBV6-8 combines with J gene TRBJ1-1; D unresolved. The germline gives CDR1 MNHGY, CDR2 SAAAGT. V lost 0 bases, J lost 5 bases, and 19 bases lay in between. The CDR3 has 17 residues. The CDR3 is CASSYSIFVGTMTEAFF. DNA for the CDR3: TGTGCCAGCAGTTACTCGATTTTTGTAGGAACAATGACTGAAGCTTTCTTT.

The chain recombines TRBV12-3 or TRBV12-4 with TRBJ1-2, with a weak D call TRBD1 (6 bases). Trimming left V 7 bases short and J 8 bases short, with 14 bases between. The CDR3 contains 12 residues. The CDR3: CASTPWGAGYTF. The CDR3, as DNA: TGTGCCAGCACCCCTTGGGGGGCGGGCTACACCTTC.

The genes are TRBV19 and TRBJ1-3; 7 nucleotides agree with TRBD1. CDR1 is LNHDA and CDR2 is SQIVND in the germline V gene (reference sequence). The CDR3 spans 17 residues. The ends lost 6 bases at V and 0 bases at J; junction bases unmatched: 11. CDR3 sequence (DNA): TGTGCCAGTAGGCTCTCAGGGGGTGATTACTCTGGAAACACCATATATTTT. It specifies CASRLSGGDYSGNTIYF.

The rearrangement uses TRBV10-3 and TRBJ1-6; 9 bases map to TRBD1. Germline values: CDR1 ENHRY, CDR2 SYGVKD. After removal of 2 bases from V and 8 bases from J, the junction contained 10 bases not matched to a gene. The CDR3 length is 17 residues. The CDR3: CAISEVWDRDTYSPLHF. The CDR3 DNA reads TGTGCCATCAGTGAGGTGTGGGACAGGGACACCTATTCACCCCTCCACTTT.

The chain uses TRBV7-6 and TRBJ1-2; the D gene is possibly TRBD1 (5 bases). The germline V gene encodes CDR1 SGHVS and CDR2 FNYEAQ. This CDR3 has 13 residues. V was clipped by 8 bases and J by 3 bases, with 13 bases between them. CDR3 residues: CASGTGAYYGYTF. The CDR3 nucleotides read TGTGCCAGCGGCACAGGAGCTTACTATGGCTACACCTTC.

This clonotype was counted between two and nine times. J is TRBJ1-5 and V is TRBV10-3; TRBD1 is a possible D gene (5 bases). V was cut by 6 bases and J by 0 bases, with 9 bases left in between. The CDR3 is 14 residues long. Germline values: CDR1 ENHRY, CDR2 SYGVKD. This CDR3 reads CAIRGTDSNQPQHF. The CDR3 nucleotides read TGTGCCATCAGGGGGACGGATAGCAATCAGCCCCAGCATTTT.

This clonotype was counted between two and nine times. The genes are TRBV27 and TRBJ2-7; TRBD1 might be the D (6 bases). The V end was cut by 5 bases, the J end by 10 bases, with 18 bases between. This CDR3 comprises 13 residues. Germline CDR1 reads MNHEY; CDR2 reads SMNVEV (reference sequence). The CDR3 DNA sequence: TGTGCCAGCAGTACCTTGACAGGACCCCGACAGTACTTC. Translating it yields CASSTLTGPRQYF.

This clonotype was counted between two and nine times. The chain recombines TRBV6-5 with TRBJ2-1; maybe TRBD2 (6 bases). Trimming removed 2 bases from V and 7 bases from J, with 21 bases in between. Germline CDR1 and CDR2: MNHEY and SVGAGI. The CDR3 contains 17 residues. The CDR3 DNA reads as TGTGCCAGCAGTTACGTGGGCCCGTGGGGCCGGGAGAATGAGCAGTTCTTC. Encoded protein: CASSYVGPWGRENEQFF.

The CDR3 DNA sequence: TGTGCCAGCAGCTCGGCAGGGTACACCGGGGAGCTGTTTTTT. This sequence encodes CASSSAGYTGELFF. The gene calls are TRBV7-2 and TRBJ2-2; perhaps TRBD1 as D (5 bases). Looked up from germline, CDR1 is SGHTA and CDR2 is FQGNSA. This CDR3 has 14 amino acids. Between the trimmed V and J ends, which lost 4 bases and 3 bases, there was a span of 9 bases.

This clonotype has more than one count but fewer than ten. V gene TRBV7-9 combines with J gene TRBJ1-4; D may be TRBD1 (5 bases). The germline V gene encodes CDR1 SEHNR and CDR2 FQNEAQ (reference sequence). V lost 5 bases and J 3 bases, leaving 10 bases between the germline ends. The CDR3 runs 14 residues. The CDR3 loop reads CASSEVGANEKLFF. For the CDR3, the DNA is TGTGCCAGCAGCGAGGTGGGGGCTAATGAAAAACTGTTTTTT.

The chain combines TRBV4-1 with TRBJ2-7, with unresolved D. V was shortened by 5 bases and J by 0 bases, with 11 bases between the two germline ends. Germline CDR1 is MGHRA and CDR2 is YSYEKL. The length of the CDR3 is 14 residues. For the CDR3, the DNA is TGCGCCAGCAGCGAAGGTCTAAGCTCCTACGAGCAGTACTTC. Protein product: CASSEGLSSYEQYF.

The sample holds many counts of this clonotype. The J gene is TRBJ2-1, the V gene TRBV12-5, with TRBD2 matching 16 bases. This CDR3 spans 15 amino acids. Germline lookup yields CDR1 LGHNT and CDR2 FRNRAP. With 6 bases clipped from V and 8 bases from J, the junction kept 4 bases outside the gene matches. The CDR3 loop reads CASGWGLAGGHEQFF. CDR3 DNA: TGTGCTAGTGGGTGGGGACTAGCGGGGGGGCATGAGCAGTTCTTC. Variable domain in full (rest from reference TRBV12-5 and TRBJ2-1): DARVTQTPRHKVTEMGQEVTMRCQPILGHNTVFWYRQTMMQGLELLAYFRNRAPLDDSGMPKDRFSAEMPDATLATLKIQPSEPRDSAVYFCASGWGLAGGHEQFFGPGTRLTVL.

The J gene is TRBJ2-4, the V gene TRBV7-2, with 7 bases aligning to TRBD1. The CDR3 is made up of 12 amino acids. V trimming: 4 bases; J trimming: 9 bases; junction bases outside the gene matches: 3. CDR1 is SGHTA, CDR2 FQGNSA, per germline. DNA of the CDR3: TGTGCCAGCAGCTCCTCAGGGGGCATTCAGTACTTC. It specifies CASSSSGGIQYF. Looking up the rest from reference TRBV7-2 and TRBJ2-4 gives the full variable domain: GAGVSQSPSNKVTEKGKDVELRCDPISGHTALYWYRQSLGQGLEFLIYFQGNSAPDKSGLPSDRFSAERTGGSVSTLTIQRTQQEDSAVYLCASSSSGGIQYFGAGTRLSVL.

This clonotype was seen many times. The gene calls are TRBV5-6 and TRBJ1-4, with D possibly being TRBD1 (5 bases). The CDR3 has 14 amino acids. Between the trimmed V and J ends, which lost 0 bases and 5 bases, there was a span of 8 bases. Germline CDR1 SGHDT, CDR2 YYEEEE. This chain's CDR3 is CASSLDRLNEKLFF. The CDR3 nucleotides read TGTGCCAGCAGCTTGGACAGGTTAAATGAAAAACTGTTTTTT.